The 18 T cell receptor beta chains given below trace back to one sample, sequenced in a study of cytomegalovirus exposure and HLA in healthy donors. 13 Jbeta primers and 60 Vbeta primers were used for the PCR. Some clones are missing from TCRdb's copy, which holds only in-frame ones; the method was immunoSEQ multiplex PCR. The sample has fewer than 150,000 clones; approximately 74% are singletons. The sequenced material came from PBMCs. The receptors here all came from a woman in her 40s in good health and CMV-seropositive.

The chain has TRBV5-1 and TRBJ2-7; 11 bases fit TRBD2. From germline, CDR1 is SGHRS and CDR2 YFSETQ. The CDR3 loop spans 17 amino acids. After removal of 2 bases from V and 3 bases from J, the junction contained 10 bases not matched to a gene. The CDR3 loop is CASSFLTSGVEHYEQYF. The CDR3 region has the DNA TGCGCCAGCAGCTTCCTGACTAGCGGGGTGGAACACTACGAGCAGTACTTC. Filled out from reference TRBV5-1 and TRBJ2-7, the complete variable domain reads KAGVTQTPRYLIKTRGQQVTLSCSPISGHRSVSWYQQTPGQGLQFLFEYFSETQRNKGNFPGRFSGRQFSNSRSEMNVSTLELGDSALYLCASSFLTSGVEHYEQYFGPGTRLTVT.

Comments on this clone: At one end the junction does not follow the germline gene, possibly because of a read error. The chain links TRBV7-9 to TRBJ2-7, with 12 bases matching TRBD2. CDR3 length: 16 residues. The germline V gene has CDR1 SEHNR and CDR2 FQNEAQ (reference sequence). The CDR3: CSSSVSGLAGIYEQYF. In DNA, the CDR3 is TGTTCCAGCAGCGTTTCAGGACTAGCGGGGATCTACGAGCAGTACTTC.

CDR3 DNA sequence: TGTGCCAGCAGCTCGAGGGGACAGGGAAGCTCCTATAATTCACCCCTCCACTTT. Its protein product is CASSSRGQGSSYNSPLHF. The chain combines TRBV7-6 with TRBJ1-6; the match to TRBD1 covers 9 bases. With V trimmed by 4 bases and J by 0 bases, 7 bases remained unmatched. Germline-derived CDR1 and CDR2 are SGHVS and FNYEAQ. The CDR3 covers 18 residues.

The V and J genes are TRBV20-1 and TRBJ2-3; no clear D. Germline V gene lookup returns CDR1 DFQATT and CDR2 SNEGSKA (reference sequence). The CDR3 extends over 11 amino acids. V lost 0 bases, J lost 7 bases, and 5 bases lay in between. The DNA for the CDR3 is TGCAGTGCTAGAGATCAGTATACGCAGTATTTT. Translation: CSARDQYTQYF.

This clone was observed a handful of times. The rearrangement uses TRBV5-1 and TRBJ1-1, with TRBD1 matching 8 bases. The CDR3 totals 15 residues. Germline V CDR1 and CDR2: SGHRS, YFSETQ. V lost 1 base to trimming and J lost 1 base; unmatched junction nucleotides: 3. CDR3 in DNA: TGCGCCAGCAGCTTGCGGACAGGGACGAACACTGAAGCTTTCTTT. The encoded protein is CASSLRTGTNTEAFF.

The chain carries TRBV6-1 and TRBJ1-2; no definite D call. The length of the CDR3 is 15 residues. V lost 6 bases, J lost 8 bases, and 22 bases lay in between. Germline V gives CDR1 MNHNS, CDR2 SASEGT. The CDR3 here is CASRLTGSQGPGYTF. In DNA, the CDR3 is TGTGCCAGCAGACTCACCGGGTCCCAAGGCCCCGGCTACACCTTC.

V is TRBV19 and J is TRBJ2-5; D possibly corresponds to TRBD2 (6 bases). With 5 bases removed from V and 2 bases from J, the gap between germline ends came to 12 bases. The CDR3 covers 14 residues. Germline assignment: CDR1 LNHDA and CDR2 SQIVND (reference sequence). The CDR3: CASSGGTLQETQYF. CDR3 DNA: TGTGCCAGTAGTGGGGGGACTTTACAAGAGACCCAGTACTTC.

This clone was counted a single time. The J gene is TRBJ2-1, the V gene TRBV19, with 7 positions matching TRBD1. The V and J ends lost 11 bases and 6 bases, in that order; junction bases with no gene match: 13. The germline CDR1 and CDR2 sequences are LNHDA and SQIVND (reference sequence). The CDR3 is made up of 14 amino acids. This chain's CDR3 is CAAGETGNINEQFF. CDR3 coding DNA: TGTGCCGCCGGGGAGACAGGGAATATCAATGAGCAGTTCTTC. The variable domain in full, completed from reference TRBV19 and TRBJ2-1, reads DGGITQSPKYLFRKEGQNVTLSCEQNLNHDAMYWYRQDPGQGLRLIYYSQIVNDFQKGDIAEGYSVSREKKESFPLTVTSAQKNPTAFYLCAAGETGNINEQFFGPGTRLTVL.

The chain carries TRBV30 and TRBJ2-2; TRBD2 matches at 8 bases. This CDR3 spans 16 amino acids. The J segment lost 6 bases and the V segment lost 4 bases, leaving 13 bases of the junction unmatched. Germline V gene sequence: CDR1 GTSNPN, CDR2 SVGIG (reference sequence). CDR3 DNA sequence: TGTGCCTGGAAAATCCCGGGACTAGGGTGGGCCGGGGAGCTGTTTTTT. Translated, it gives CAWKIPGLGWAGELFF.

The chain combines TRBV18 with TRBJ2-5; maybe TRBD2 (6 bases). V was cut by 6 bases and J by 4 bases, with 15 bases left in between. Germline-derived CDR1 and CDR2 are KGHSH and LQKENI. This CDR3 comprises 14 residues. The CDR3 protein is CASSLTPGVETQYF. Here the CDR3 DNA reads TGTGCCAGCTCCTTAACCCCGGGGGTAGAGACCCAGTACTTC. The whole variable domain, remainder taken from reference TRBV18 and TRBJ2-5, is NAGVMQNPRHLVRRRGQEARLRCSPMKGHSHVYWYRQLPEEGLKFMVYLQKENIIDESGMPKERFSAEFPKEGPSILRIQQVVRGDSAAYFCASSLTPGVETQYFGPGTRLLVL.

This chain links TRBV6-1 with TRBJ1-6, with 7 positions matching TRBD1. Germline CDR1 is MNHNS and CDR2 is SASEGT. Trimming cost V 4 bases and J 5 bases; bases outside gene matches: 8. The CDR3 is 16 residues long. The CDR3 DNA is TGTGCCAGCAGTGTATGGGGGACAGCAAATAATTCACCCCTCCACTTT. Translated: CASSVWGTANNSPLHF.

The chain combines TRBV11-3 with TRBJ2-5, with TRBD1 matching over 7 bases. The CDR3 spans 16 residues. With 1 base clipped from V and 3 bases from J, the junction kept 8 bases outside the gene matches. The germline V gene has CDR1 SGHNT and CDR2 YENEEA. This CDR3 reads CASSLGRTGYEETQYF. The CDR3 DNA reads TGTGCCAGCAGCTTAGGGAGGACAGGCTATGAAGAGACCCAGTACTTC.

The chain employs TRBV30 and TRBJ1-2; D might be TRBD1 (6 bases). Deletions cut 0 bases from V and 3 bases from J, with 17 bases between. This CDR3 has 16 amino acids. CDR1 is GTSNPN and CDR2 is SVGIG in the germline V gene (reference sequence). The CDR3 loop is CAWSVQWGRGHYGYTF. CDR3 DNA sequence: TGTGCCTGGAGTGTACAATGGGGCAGGGGCCACTATGGCTACACCTTC.

The CDR3 region is CASSLGLTSTDTQYF. For the CDR3, the DNA is TGTGCCAGCAGCTTGGGACTAACTAGCACAGATACGCAGTATTTT. V usage is TRBV5-6 and J usage is TRBJ2-3, with a possible D match to TRBD2 (5 bases). This CDR3 region has 15 residues. Between the trimmed V and J ends, which lost 0 bases and 0 bases, there was a span of 8 bases. Germline lookup yields CDR1 SGHDT and CDR2 YYEEEE.

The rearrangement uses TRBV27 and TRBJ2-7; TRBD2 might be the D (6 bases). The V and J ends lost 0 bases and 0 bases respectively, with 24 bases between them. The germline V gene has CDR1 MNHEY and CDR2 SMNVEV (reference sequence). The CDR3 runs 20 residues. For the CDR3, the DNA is TGTGCCAGCAGTTTATCCCTACCCCTCCGGGGGAGCGGCAGCTCCTACGAGCAGTACTTC. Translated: CASSLSLPLRGSGSSYEQYF.

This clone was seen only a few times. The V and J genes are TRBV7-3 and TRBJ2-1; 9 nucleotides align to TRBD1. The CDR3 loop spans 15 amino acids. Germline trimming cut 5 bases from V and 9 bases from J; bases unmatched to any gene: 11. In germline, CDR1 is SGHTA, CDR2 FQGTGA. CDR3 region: CASSPWTGEGSEQFF. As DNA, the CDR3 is TGTGCCAGCAGCCCTTGGACAGGGGAGGGGAGTGAGCAGTTCTTC.

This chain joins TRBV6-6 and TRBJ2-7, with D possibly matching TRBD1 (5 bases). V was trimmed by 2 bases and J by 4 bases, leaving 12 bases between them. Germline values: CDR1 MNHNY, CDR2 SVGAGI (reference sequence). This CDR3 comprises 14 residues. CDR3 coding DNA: TGTGCCAGCAGTTACAGGGAAGGGGCTTACGAGCAGTACTTC. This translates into CASSYREGAYEQYF.

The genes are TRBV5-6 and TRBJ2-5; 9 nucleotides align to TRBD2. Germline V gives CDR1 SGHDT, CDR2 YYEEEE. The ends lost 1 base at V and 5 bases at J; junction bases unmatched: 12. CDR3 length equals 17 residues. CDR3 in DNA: TGTGCCAGCAGCTTGTTCACAGCGGGGGGTCTCCGGGAGACCCAGTACTTC. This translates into CASSLFTAGGLRETQYF.